A single sample is the source of the 26 T cell receptor beta chains below, sequenced in a study of blood T cell repertoires in COVID-19. Only in-frame clones appear in the TCRdb table, and some are missing; sequencing was by immunoSEQ multiplex PCR. The sample has about 53,000 clones; 77% are singletons. Sequencing used peripheral blood. The receptors were sampled from a man between 65 and 85 years old with active or convalescent COVID-19.

This chain connects TRBV24-1 to TRBJ2-1; the D gene is possibly TRBD2 (6 bases). Trimming pared 3 bases from V and 5 bases from J, leaving 13 bases between. CDR1 is KGHDR and CDR2 is SFDVKD in the germline V gene. The CDR3 has 15 amino acids. For the CDR3, the DNA is TGTGCCACCAGTGATGCGGGGTTAGCAGACAATGAGCAGTTCTTC. Protein sequence: CATSDAGLADNEQFF.

The chain links TRBV11-2 to TRBJ1-6; tentatively, D is TRBD1 (5 bases). Germline CDR1 SGHAT, CDR2 FQNNGV. This CDR3 region has 15 residues. Trimming removed 6 bases at V and 5 bases at J, with 14 bases between. In DNA form, the CDR3 reads TGTGCCAGCAGACAAACCGCAGGGAATAATTCACCCCTCCACTTT. It is translated as CASRQTAGNNSPLHF.

J is TRBJ1-2 and V is TRBV10-3, with unresolved D. The CDR3 is made up of 13 amino acids. Germline V lookup: CDR1 ENHRY, CDR2 SYGVKD. Trimming took off 7 bases at V and 4 bases at J, with 13 bases between the two ends. CDR3 protein: CAITNNVRYGYTF. For the CDR3, the DNA is TGTGCCATCACCAACAATGTTCGCTATGGCTACACCTTC.

The chain carries TRBV24-1 and TRBJ1-3; 8 nucleotides agree with TRBD1. The V and J ends lost 2 bases and 3 bases, in that order; junction bases with no gene match: 5. This CDR3 is 16 amino acids long. The germline V gene has CDR1 KGHDR and CDR2 SFDVKD. The CDR3 sequence is CATSDSDRGFGNTIYF. As DNA, the CDR3 is TGTGCCACCAGTGATTCCGACAGGGGATTTGGAAACACCATATATTTT.

The chain joins TRBV12-3 or TRBV12-4 to TRBJ1-6; D possibly corresponds to TRBD1 (5 bases). This CDR3 region has 12 residues. V was clipped by 8 bases and J by 10 bases, with 12 bases between them. The CDR3 region has the DNA TGTGCCAGCCGGGGGTTTAGCTCACCCCTCCACTTT. It yields the protein CASRGFSSPLHF.

A single count supports this clone. V gene TRBV5-6 combines with J gene TRBJ1-4, with a weak D call TRBD1 (5 bases). Trimming removed 1 base at V and 7 bases at J, with 14 bases between. The germline V gene has CDR1 SGHDT and CDR2 YYEEEE. The length of the CDR3 is 15 residues. The CDR3 is CASSLISGGGEKLFF. In DNA, the CDR3 is TGTGCCAGCAGCTTGATTTCGGGGGGAGGTGAAAAACTGTTTTTT.

V gene TRBV7-2 combines with J gene TRBJ2-2; D gene unclear. CDR3 length equals 16 residues. V lost 5 bases to trimming and J lost 2 bases, with 15 bases between them. CDR1 and CDR2 from the germline V gene are SGHTA and FQGNSA. The chain's CDR3 is CASSVVGGGNTGELFF. CDR3 coding DNA: TGTGCCAGCAGCGTTGTAGGCGGCGGCAACACCGGGGAGCTGTTTTTT.

The V call is TRBV7-9, the J call TRBJ2-2, with TRBD1 matching over 7 bases. This CDR3 has 17 residues. Trimming at V came to 6 bases and at J to 0 bases, leaving 10 bases not matched to a gene. Germline CDR1 reads SEHNR; CDR2 reads FQNEAQ (reference sequence). Here the CDR3 DNA reads TGTGCCAGCAGAAACACGGGACAGCTATCGAACACCGGGGAGCTGTTTTTT. Protein: CASRNTGQLSNTGELFF.

The CDR3 here is CASSGGTGGSGANVLTF. In nucleotides, the CDR3 is TGTGCCAGCTCAGGTGGGACAGGGGGCTCTGGGGCCAACGTCCTGACTTTC. The chain joins TRBV18 to TRBJ2-6; TRBD1 matches 11 bases. The germline V gene encodes CDR1 KGHSH and CDR2 LQKENI. The J segment lost 0 bases and the V segment lost 5 bases, leaving 3 bases of the junction unmatched. The CDR3 runs 17 residues.

The V call is TRBV30, the J call TRBJ1-1; TRBD1 agrees at 9 bases. CDR1 is GTSNPN and CDR2 is SVGIG in the germline V gene (reference sequence). V was clipped by 2 bases and J by 8 bases; unmatched bases: 6. This CDR3 region has 13 residues. The CDR3 DNA sequence: TGTGCCTGGAGTCGTGACAGGGGGGAGGAAGCTTTCTTT. Amino acids: CAWSRDRGEEAFF.

CDR3 loop: CASSVSGNTGELFF. The CDR3 bases are TGTGCCAGCAGCGTTAGCGGCAACACCGGGGAGCTGTTTTTT. The chain combines TRBV7-3 with TRBJ2-2; TRBD2 is a possible D gene (6 bases). Germline CDR1 and CDR2: SGHTA and FQGTGA. The CDR3 covers 14 residues. Trimming took off 5 bases at V and 2 bases at J, with 9 bases between the two ends.

The rearrangement joins TRBV19 to TRBJ1-1; 7 nucleotides align to TRBD1. Germline V gene sequence: CDR1 LNHDA, CDR2 SQIVND (reference sequence). There are 16 residues in the CDR3. Trimming cost V 6 bases and J 1 base; bases outside gene matches: 11. The CDR3 DNA is TGTGCCAGTAGCAAAGGGGGCTGGCAAGCGAACACTGAAGCTTTCTTT. It encodes CASSKGGWQANTEAFF. The whole variable domain, filled in from reference TRBV19 and TRBJ1-1, reads DGGITQSPKYLFRKEGQNVTLSCEQNLNHDAMYWYRQDPGQGLRLIYYSQIVNDFQKGDIAEGYSVSREKKESFPLTVTSAQKNPTAFYLCASSKGGWQANTEAFFGQGTRLTVV.

The V gene is TRBV19, the J gene TRBJ2-3, with D tentatively TRBD1 (5 bases). Between the trimmed V and J ends, which lost 2 bases and 4 bases, there was a span of 10 bases. This CDR3 region has 14 residues. CDR1 and CDR2 from the germline V gene are LNHDA and SQIVND (reference sequence). CDR3: CASSIFQGPDTQYF. The CDR3 coding sequence is TGTGCCAGTAGTATATTCCAGGGCCCAGATACGCAGTATTTT. The entire variable domain, with the rest obtained from reference TRBV19 and TRBJ2-3, is as follows: DGGITQSPKYLFRKEGQNVTLSCEQNLNHDAMYWYRQDPGQGLRLIYYSQIVNDFQKGDIAEGYSVSREKKESFPLTVTSAQKNPTAFYLCASSIFQGPDTQYFGPGTRLTVL.

This clone was detected once. In DNA form, the CDR3 reads TGTGCCAGCAGCATAGGGGGGGTTGGCTACACCTTC. Protein product: CASSIGGVGYTF. The chain joins TRBV25-1 to TRBJ1-2; D might be TRBD1 (6 bases). This CDR3 has 12 residues. V shed 6 bases and J shed 7 bases, with 12 bases lying between them. Germline V lookup: CDR1 MGHDK, CDR2 SYGVNS.

V gene TRBV30 combines with J gene TRBJ1-4; 8 bases map to TRBD1. There are 12 residues in the CDR3. Germline-derived CDR1 and CDR2 are GTSNPN and SVGIG (reference sequence). The CDR3: CAGGQAGEKLFF. The CDR3 DNA sequence: TGTGCGGGGGGACAGGCCGGTGAAAAACTGTTTTTT.

This clone was recorded only once. The chain couples TRBV15 to TRBJ2-5; unclear D gene. V was pared by 3 bases and J by 6 bases, with 14 bases between. Per the germline V gene, CDR1 is LNHNV and CDR2 is YYDKDF (reference sequence). The length of the CDR3 is 14 residues. The CDR3 DNA is TGTGCCACCAGCAGGAGCCCGATGAGGCAGACCCAGTACTTC. Protein sequence: CATSRSPMRQTQYF.

V gene TRBV28 combines with J gene TRBJ2-4, with TRBD1 as a possible D gene (6 bases). CDR1 and CDR2 from the germline V gene are MDHEN and SYDVKM. V was cut by 5 bases and J by 2 bases, with 16 bases left in between. CDR3 length equals 16 residues. CDR3 coding DNA: TGTGCCAGCAGTCCGCGGGTGGGGGCTACCAAAAACATTCAGTACTTC. Translation: CASSPRVGATKNIQYF.

The chain employs TRBV4-3 and TRBJ1-1; D may be TRBD1 (6 bases). V was pared by 2 bases and J by 4 bases, with 11 bases between. The germline V gene encodes CDR1 LGHNA and CDR2 YSLEER. The CDR3 consists of 14 residues. The CDR3 sequence: CASSQTGGGTEAFF. The CDR3 nucleotides are TGCGCCAGCAGCCAAACTGGGGGCGGCACTGAAGCTTTCTTT.

Concerning this clone itself: Other DNA sequences of this sample code for an identical CDR3. This chain connects TRBV9 to TRBJ2-2; D is undetermined. The V and J ends lost 0 bases and 1 base respectively, with 4 bases between them. CDR3 length equals 14 residues. CDR1 and CDR2 (germline): SGDLS, YYNGEE. Written as DNA, the CDR3 is TGTGCCAGCAGCGTAGCAGTGAACACCGGGGAGCTGTTTTTT. It encodes CASSVAVNTGELFF.

This rearrangement joins TRBV7-3 to TRBJ2-5, with 8 bases fitting TRBD2. From germline, CDR1 is SGHTA and CDR2 FQGTGA. The V segment lost 4 bases and the J segment 1 base; nucleotides outside the gene matches: 2. This CDR3 has 14 amino acids. This CDR3 is CASSSAGGQETQYF. The CDR3 nucleotides read TGTGCCAGCAGCTCCGCGGGGGGCCAAGAGACCCAGTACTTC. Full variable domain (rest looked up from reference TRBV7-3 and TRBJ2-5): GAGVSQTPSNKVTEKGKYVELRCDPISGHTALYWYRQSLGQGPEFLIYFQGTGAADDSGLPNDRFFAVRPEGSVSTLKIQRTERGDSAVYLCASSSAGGQETQYFGPGTRLLVL.

This clone was counted once. The chain couples TRBV6-4 to TRBJ2-3; D may be TRBD2 (5 bases). Trimming removed 11 bases at V and 2 bases at J, with 14 bases between. CDR3 length: 13 residues. From germline, CDR1 is MRHNA and CDR2 SNTAGT. CDR3 nucleotide sequence: TGTGCCGTCGGGGATTCGTTCACAGATACGCAGTATTTT. Translated, it gives CAVGDSFTDTQYF.

This rearrangement joins TRBV11-2 to TRBJ2-1; 14 bases agree with TRBD2. CDR3 size: 16 residues. The trim removed 8 bases at V and 7 bases at J, leaving 10 bases unmatched. Germline-derived CDR1 and CDR2 are SGHAT and FQNNGV. CDR3 residues: CASVLAGTSGSNEQFF. The CDR3 DNA reads as TGTGCCAGCGTTCTCGCCGGGACTAGCGGGAGTAATGAGCAGTTCTTC.

J is TRBJ1-6 and V is TRBV6-5; the D gene is possibly TRBD1 (5 bases). V lost 0 bases, J lost 8 bases, and 11 bases lay in between. The CDR3 spans 15 residues. Germline V CDR1 and CDR2: MNHEY, SVGAGI. CDR3 residues: CASSYSPQVDSPLHF. As DNA, the CDR3 is TGTGCCAGCAGTTACTCTCCACAGGTGGATTCACCCCTCCACTTT.

The rearrangement joins TRBV11-2 to TRBJ1-2; 10 bases agree with TRBD1. The CDR3 consists of 16 residues. Germline V gives CDR1 SGHAT, CDR2 FQNNGV. V lost 0 bases and J lost 0; bases outside the gene matches: 1. The CDR3 DNA reads as TGTGCCAGCAGCTTAGATGGACAGGGGGCTAACTATGGCTACACCTTC. This encodes CASSLDGQGANYGYTF.

This clone was counted a few times. J is TRBJ1-6 and V is TRBV6-5; D not resolved. CDR3 length equals 14 residues. The V gene's germline CDR1 is MNHEY and CDR2 SVGAGI. V was pared by 6 bases and J by 0 bases, with 6 bases between. The CDR3 here is CASRRSSYNSPLHF. The CDR3, as DNA: TGTGCCAGCAGAAGGAGCTCCTATAATTCACCCCTCCACTTT.

The chain couples TRBV5-1 to TRBJ2-1, with TRBD2 as a possible D gene (6 bases). This CDR3 spans 11 amino acids. Trimming left V 4 bases short and J 9 bases short, with 8 bases between. Germline CDR1 is SGHRS and CDR2 is YFSETQ. CDR3 nucleotides: TGCGCCAGCAGCAGGGACTCTGAGCAGTTCTTC. Residues: CASSRDSEQFF.